This T cell receptor beta chain is from a study of T cells in Graves' hyperthyroidism and ophthalmopathy. Overall study context: Any treatment followed the collection of peripheral blood at initial diagnosis. General study results and limits: A model built on 13 V-J features separated ophthalmopathy from stable hyperthyroidism. The model foresaw ophthalmopathy a median around 6.8 months prior to onset.

TCR beta CDR3 regions were amplified from RNA. When the TCR CDR3 underwent first-round RT-PCR, the HTBI primer set was used. TCRdb redid the calling of the multiplex PCR reads with MiXCR, one entry per CDR3 protein. The sample carries around 350,000 distinct CDR3 sequences, about 20% recorded once. This clonotype has at least ten counts. Its antigen is not known. Newly diagnosed patients aged 18 to 65 had hyperthyroidism of under 2 months' duration. Sequenced: blood. The source of this sequence is a woman aged 18-29 years with Graves' hyperthyroidism.

CDR3 protein: CASSRIQGAGNYGYTF. The CDR3 coding sequence is TGTGCCAGCAGCCGGATCCAGGGGGCGGGTAACTATGGCTACACCTTC. This chain links TRBV12-3 or TRBV12-4 with TRBJ1-2; TRBD1 aligns across 8 bases. The CDR3 has 16 amino acids. With 6 bases clipped from V and 1 base from J, the junction kept 10 bases outside the gene matches.